The 32 T cell receptor beta chains below were found in one sample sequenced in a study of CXCR3-negative and CXCR3-positive naive CD8 T cells. General study points: Hydrophobicity was higher for TRB CDR3s found in CXCR3-positive naive cells than in CXCR3-negative naive cells.

No antigen has been identified for these receptors. The libraries of TRB cDNA were constructed through 5' RACE using UMI labels. TCRdb re-called the 5' RACE reads and shows each CDR3 protein once, DNA omitted. In all, the sample yields some 120,000 distinct CDR3 sequences. The sequenced material came from naive CXCR3+ CD8+ T cells from blood. Stated subset: CD45RO-CCR7+CD27+CD95- naive CD8+ T cells expressing CXCR3 (TNR3+). The source is a human donor in good health. Some clones in this sample may be carry-over from other donors' samples.

The chain is built from TRBV20-1 and TRBJ2-5; the TCRdb D gene call, TRBD2, has no DNA to confirm it. Germline CDR1 reads DFQATT; CDR2 reads SNEGSKA (reference sequence). The CDR3 covers 15 residues. CDR3 protein: CSAGSGRALRETQYF.

V is TRBV5-1 and J is TRBJ2-3; TCRdb's D gene call, TRBD2, goes unchecked for lack of DNA. The CDR3 loop spans 16 amino acids. Germline CDR1 SGHRS, CDR2 YFSETQ. The CDR3 region is CASSLGGGGPGDTQYF.

This sequence joins TRBV29-1 and TRBJ2-1; the D gene TCRdb calls, TRBD1, cannot be checked with no DNA. CDR3 length: 15 amino acids. In germline, CDR1 is SQVTM, CDR2 ANQGSEA. The CDR3 is CSVTGTGYSYNEQFF.

The chain combines TRBV5-1 with TRBJ2-7. The CDR3 is 14 amino acids. Germline V gives CDR1 SGHRS, CDR2 YFSETQ. The CDR3 is CASSLAQGPYEQYF.

J is TRBJ2-5 and V is TRBV29-1; TCRdb's D call, TRBD2, is unchecked because there is no DNA. The CDR3 has 13 residues. CDR1 SQVTM and CDR2 ANQGSEA come from the germline V gene. CDR3 region: CSVERGGRETQYF.

V gene TRBV18 combines with J gene TRBJ1-2. Germline V lookup: CDR1 KGHSH, CDR2 LQKENI. This CDR3 region has 16 residues. CDR3 residues: CASSIPPGGANYGYTF.

This chain joins TRBV7-9 and TRBJ2-7; no DNA is available, so the TRBD1 call from TCRdb remains unchecked. The CDR3 totals 15 residues. Germline V lookup: CDR1 SEHNR, CDR2 FQNEAQ (reference sequence). CDR3 region: CASSRGQASLYEQYF.

The V call is TRBV7-9, the J call TRBJ2-7; with no DNA, the TCRdb D assignment of TRBD1 cannot be verified. Per the germline V gene, CDR1 is SEHNR and CDR2 is FQNEAQ (reference sequence). There are 15 residues in the CDR3. CDR3 region: CASSMRGVEDYEQYF.

CDR3 amino acids: CSVRLGGSSYNEQFF. The rearrangement joins TRBV29-1 to TRBJ2-1; as DNA is missing, the TRBD1 call by TCRdb cannot be tested. The CDR3 consists of 15 residues. The germline V gene encodes CDR1 SQVTM and CDR2 ANQGSEA.

The chain couples TRBV10-3 to TRBJ1-2. The length of the CDR3 is 13 residues. The V gene's germline CDR1 is ENHRY and CDR2 SYGVKD. The CDR3 reads CAISSGDYYGYTF.

The V call is TRBV5-1, the J call TRBJ1-2; TCRdb picks TRBD1, but there is no DNA to check that call. Germline loops: CDR1 SGHRS, CDR2 YFSETQ. This CDR3 comprises 16 residues. CDR3 region: CASSPGQGVANYGYTF.

The V gene is TRBV7-9, the J gene TRBJ2-7; checking the TCRdb D call of TRBD1 is not possible without DNA. The CDR3 sequence is 15 residues long. Germline-derived CDR1 and CDR2 are SEHNR and FQNEAQ (reference sequence). The CDR3 loop is CASSHPLKGGIQQYF.

The chain carries TRBV3-1 and TRBJ2-2. The CDR3 has 14 residues. The V gene's germline CDR1 is LGHDT and CDR2 YNNKEL (reference sequence). CDR3 sequence: CASSRTMNTGELFF.

V and J are TRBV4-3 and TRBJ2-7; TCRdb's D gene call, TRBD2, goes unchecked for lack of DNA. Looked up from germline, CDR1 is LGHNA and CDR2 is YSLEER. CDR3 length: 16 amino acids. Here the CDR3 reads CASSQDRGLAGFEQYF.

The chain links TRBV29-1 to TRBJ2-5; the TRBD2 assignment by TCRdb is unverifiable without DNA. CDR3 size: 16 residues. The germline CDR1 and CDR2 sequences are SQVTM and ANQGSEA. The CDR3 loop is CSVVAGGVYLQGTQYF. The complete variable domain, with remaining parts taken from reference TRBV29-1 and TRBJ2-5, reads SAVISQKPSRDICQRGTSLTIQCQVDSQVTMMFWYRQQPGQSLTLIATANQGSEATYESGFVIDKFPISRPNLTFSTLTVSNMSPEDSSIYLCSVVAGGVYLQGTQYFGPGTRLLVL.

The chain links TRBV4-3 to TRBJ2-5; TCRdb's assignment of TRBD1 cannot be checked, as there is no DNA. The CDR3 has 16 amino acids. Germline values: CDR1 LGHNA, CDR2 YSLEER. The CDR3 protein is CASSHLRTATGETQYF.

V is TRBV7-9 and J is TRBJ1-2; the TRBD1 assignment by TCRdb is unverifiable without DNA. The V gene's germline CDR1 is SEHNR and CDR2 FQNEAQ (reference sequence). This CDR3 has 13 residues. This CDR3 is CASSETGPYGYTF.

The V call is TRBV12-3 or TRBV12-4, the J call TRBJ2-7; TCRdb proposes TRBD1, but this gene call is untestable without DNA. The CDR3 is 15 amino acids. The CDR3 sequence is CASSSGQAGLYEQYF.

The V call is TRBV7-7, the J call TRBJ2-7. The length of the CDR3 is 14 residues. Germline V gene sequence: CDR1 SSHAT, CDR2 FNYEAQ (reference sequence). The CDR3 spells CASSPFLSSYEQYF.

This chain links TRBV20-1 with TRBJ2-7; the TRBD1 assignment by TCRdb is unverifiable without DNA. The CDR3 is 13 amino acids. Germline values: CDR1 DFQATT, CDR2 SNEGSKA (reference sequence). Here the CDR3 reads CSARQRQSYEQYF.

The rearrangement uses TRBV9 and TRBJ2-2; the TCRdb D gene call, TRBD1, has no DNA to confirm it. The CDR3 is 16 amino acids. Germline V CDR1 and CDR2: SGDLS, YYNGEE. The CDR3 here is CASSPSGTGNTGELFF. Combining the CDR3 with reference TRBV9 and TRBJ2-2 gives the whole variable domain DSGVTQTPKHLITATGQRVTLRCSPRSGDLSVYWYQQSLDQGLQFLIQYYNGEERAKGNILERFSAQQFPDLHSELNLSSLELGDSALYFCASSPSGTGNTGELFFGEGSRLTVL.

The chain links TRBV29-1 to TRBJ2-1; TCRdb gives TRBD2 as the D gene, but with no DNA this cannot be confirmed. Germline V CDR1 and CDR2: SQVTM, ANQGSEA. This CDR3 contains 17 residues. The CDR3 loop reads CSVGGTSGGGSYNEQFF.

The chain carries TRBV20-1 and TRBJ2-1; TCRdb lists TRBD2, though no DNA is available to test this call. Germline lookup yields CDR1 DFQATT and CDR2 SNEGSKA (reference sequence). This CDR3 contains 14 residues. CDR3 sequence: CSVPGTSTYNEQFF.

The V call is TRBV7-7, the J call TRBJ2-5; TCRdb selects TRBD2, and the lack of DNA leaves this call unchecked. This CDR3 is 15 amino acids long. Germline loops: CDR1 SSHAT, CDR2 FNYEAQ (reference sequence). CDR3 loop: CASSKITSGQETQYF.

The chain uses TRBV20-1 and TRBJ2-1; the TCRdb D gene call, TRBD2, has no DNA to confirm it. The CDR3 spans 15 residues. CDR1 DFQATT and CDR2 SNEGSKA come from the germline V gene (reference sequence). The CDR3 sequence is CSASSGGPPYNEQFF.

The chain employs TRBV5-1 and TRBJ1-1. The germline V gene encodes CDR1 SGHRS and CDR2 YFSETQ. The CDR3 is made up of 17 amino acids. CDR3 protein: CASSPPTGSPPSLEAFF.

The chain joins TRBV4-3 to TRBJ1-3; absent DNA, TCRdb's TRBD1 call cannot be checked. Germline loops: CDR1 LGHNA, CDR2 YSLEER. CDR3 length equals 19 residues. This CDR3 reads CASSQSATGIRTSGNTIYF.

The chain uses TRBV29-1 and TRBJ2-1. The CDR3 runs to 13 residues. In germline, CDR1 is SQVTM, CDR2 ANQGSEA. CDR3 in amino acids: CSVEGDSINEQFF.

V and J are TRBV6-5 and TRBJ2-1; TCRdb's assignment of TRBD1 cannot be checked, as there is no DNA. Looked up from germline, CDR1 is MNHEY and CDR2 is SVGAGI. The CDR3 contains 15 residues. The CDR3 region is CASSSGTRAYNEQFF.

This chain links TRBV19 with TRBJ1-4; TCRdb designates TRBD1, a call that cannot be tested without DNA. Germline CDR1 reads LNHDA; CDR2 reads SQIVND (reference sequence). This CDR3 has 16 residues. CDR3 sequence: CASSMKDRGWDEKLFF.

The chain is built from TRBV7-3 and TRBJ2-3; TCRdb returns TRBD1, unconfirmable since there is no DNA. Germline lookup yields CDR1 SGHTA and CDR2 FQGTGA. This CDR3 contains 15 residues. CDR3: CASSLLGGGTDTQYF.

V usage is TRBV6-8 and J usage is TRBJ1-5. In germline, CDR1 is MNHGY, CDR2 SAAAGT. The CDR3 loop spans 15 amino acids. CDR3 residues: CASSLTREGDEAQHF.